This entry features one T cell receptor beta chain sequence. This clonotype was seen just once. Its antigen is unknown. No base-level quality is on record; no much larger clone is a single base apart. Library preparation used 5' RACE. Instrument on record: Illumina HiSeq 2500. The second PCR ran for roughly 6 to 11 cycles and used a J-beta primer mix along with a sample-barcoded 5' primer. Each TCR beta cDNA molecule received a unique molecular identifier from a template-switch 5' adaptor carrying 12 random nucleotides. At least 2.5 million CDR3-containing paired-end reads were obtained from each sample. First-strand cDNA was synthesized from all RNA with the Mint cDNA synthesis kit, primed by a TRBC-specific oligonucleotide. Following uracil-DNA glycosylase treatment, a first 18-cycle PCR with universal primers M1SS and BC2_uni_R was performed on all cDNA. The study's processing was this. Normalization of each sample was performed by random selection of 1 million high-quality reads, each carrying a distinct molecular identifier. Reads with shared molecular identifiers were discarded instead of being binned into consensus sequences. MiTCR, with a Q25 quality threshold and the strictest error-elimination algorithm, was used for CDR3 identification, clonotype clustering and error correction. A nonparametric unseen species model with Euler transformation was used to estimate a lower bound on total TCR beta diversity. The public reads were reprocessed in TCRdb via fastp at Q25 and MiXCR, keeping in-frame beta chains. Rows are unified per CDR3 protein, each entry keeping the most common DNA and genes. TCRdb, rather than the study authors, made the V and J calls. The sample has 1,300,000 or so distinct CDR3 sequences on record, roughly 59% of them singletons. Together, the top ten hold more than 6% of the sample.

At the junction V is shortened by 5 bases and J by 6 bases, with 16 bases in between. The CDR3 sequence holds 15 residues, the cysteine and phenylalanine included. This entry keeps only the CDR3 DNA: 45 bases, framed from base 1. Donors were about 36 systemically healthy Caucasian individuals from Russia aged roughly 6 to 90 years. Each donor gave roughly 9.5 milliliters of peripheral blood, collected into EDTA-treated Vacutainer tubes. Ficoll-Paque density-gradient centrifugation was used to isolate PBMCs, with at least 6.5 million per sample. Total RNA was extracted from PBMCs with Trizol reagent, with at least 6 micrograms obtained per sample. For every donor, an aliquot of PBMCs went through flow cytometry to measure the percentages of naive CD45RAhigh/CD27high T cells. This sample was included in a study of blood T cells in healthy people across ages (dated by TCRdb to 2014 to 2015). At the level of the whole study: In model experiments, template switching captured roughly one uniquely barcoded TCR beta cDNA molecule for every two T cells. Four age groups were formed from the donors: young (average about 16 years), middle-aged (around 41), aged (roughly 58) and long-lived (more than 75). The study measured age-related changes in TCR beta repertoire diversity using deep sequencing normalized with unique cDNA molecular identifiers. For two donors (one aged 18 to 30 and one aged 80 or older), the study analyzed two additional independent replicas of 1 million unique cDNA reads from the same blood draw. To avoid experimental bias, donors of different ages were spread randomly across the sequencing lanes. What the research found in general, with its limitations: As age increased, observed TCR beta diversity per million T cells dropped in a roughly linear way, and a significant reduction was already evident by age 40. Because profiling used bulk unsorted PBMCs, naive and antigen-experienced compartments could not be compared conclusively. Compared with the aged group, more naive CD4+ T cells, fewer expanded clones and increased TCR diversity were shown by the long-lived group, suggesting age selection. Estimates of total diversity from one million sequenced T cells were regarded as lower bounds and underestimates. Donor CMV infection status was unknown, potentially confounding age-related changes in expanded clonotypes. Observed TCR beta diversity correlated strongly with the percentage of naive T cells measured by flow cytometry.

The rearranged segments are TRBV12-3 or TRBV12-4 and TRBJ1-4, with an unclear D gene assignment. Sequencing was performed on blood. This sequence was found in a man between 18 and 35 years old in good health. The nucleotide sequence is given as TGTGCCAGCAGTGCCTCTTCACTAAACCATGAAAAACTGTTTTTT. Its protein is CASSASSLNHEKLFF.